These T cell receptor beta chains were read from a single sample in a study of post-analysis software for immune sequencing data. Using its own MiXCR run on the PCR reads, TCRdb lists one record per CDR3 protein. The sample carries fewer than 850,000 distinct CDR3 sequences, just over 45% recorded once. Sequencing used blood. The receptors here all came from a girl aged 5-17 years with multiple sclerosis. Both conserved end residues are part of each CDR3. Each record gives: D gene, V gene, J gene, clone size, CDR3 DNA, CDR3 protein. The D gene is left open where the match is weak. Clone sizes are given selectively: once, few, many, or a class where the clone is expanded.

d_gene: TRBD2; v_gene: TRBV10-2; j_gene: TRBJ2-3; abundance: many; CDR3nt: TGCGCCAGCAGTGAGCTAGCGGGAGGGCCAGTCACAGATACGCAGTATTTT; CDR3aa: CASSELAGGPVTDTQYF
d_gene: TRBD2; v_gene: TRBV20-1; j_gene: TRBJ2-7; abundance: .; CDR3nt: TGCAGTGCCAACGACGGGACTAACTCCTACGAGCAGTACTTC; CDR3aa: CSANDGTNSYEQYF
d_gene: TRBD2; v_gene: TRBV20-1; j_gene: TRBJ2-7; abundance: .; CDR3nt: TGCAGTGCTAGACGGTGGACTAGCGACTCCTACGAGCAGTACTTC; CDR3aa: CSARRWTSDSYEQYF
d_gene: TRBD1; v_gene: TRBV29-1; j_gene: TRBJ1-1; abundance: few; CDR3nt: TGCAGCGGCAAACAGGGGGCGAGCACTGAAGCTTTCTTT; CDR3aa: CSGKQGASTEAFF
d_gene: .; v_gene: TRBV20-1; j_gene: TRBJ1-2; abundance: .; CDR3nt: TGCAGTGCCAACAATGACTATGGCTACACCTTC; CDR3aa: CSANNDYGYTF
d_gene: .; v_gene: TRBV24-1; j_gene: TRBJ2-1; abundance: .; CDR3nt: TGTGCCACCAGTGATTTGGCTGAGGAGGGGTCCTACAATGAGCAGTTCTTC; CDR3aa: CATSDLAEEGSYNEQFF
d_gene: .; v_gene: TRBV20-1; j_gene: TRBJ2-7; abundance: .; CDR3nt: TGCAGTGCTAGAGAGGTAATCTCCTACGAGCAGTACTTC; CDR3aa: CSAREVISYEQYF
d_gene: TRBD1; v_gene: TRBV11-2; j_gene: TRBJ2-5; abundance: few; CDR3nt: TGTGCCAGCAAAAAAGGCGGGGACAGGGTGCCAACCCAAGAGACCCAGTACTTC; CDR3aa: CASKKGGDRVPTQETQYF
d_gene: .; v_gene: TRBV18; j_gene: TRBJ2-7; abundance: .; CDR3nt: TGTGCCAGCTCAAAACGGGACTCTTCCTACGAGCAGTACTTC; CDR3aa: CASSKRDSSYEQYF
d_gene: .; v_gene: TRBV29-1; j_gene: TRBJ1-1; abundance: .; CDR3nt: TGCAGCGTTGATGCAGGGAACACTGAAGCTTTCTTT; CDR3aa: CSVDAGNTEAFF
d_gene: .; v_gene: TRBV5-1; j_gene: TRBJ2-5; abundance: .; CDR3nt: TGCGCCAGCAGCTCTGACTGGGGGGAGCAGTACTTC; CDR3aa: CASSSDWGEQYF
d_gene: TRBD1; v_gene: TRBV7-9; j_gene: TRBJ1-2; abundance: .; CDR3nt: TGTGCCAGCAGCTTAGCGTGGGACAGTTACCTCGAAGGGTATGGCTACACCTTC; CDR3aa: CASSLAWDSYLEGYGYTF
d_gene: .; v_gene: TRBV3-1; j_gene: TRBJ2-7; abundance: .; CDR3nt: TGTGCCAGCAGCCCCTTCGGGAAAGCTTCTGGGTACGAGCAGTACTTC; CDR3aa: CASSPFGKASGYEQYF
d_gene: .; v_gene: TRBV15; j_gene: TRBJ2-7; abundance: .; CDR3nt: TGTGCCACCAGCAGAGATCTCGGCGGTTCCTACGAGCAGTACTTC; CDR3aa: CATSRDLGGSYEQYF
d_gene: .; v_gene: TRBV3-1; j_gene: TRBJ2-1; abundance: few; CDR3nt: TGTGCCAGCAGCCAAGATAGTCTCGATAATGAGCAGTTCTTC; CDR3aa: CASSQDSLDNEQFF
d_gene: .; v_gene: TRBV20-1; j_gene: TRBJ2-5; abundance: .; CDR3nt: TGCAGTGCTAAAGGTCTGGGGGAGACCCAGTACTTC; CDR3aa: CSAKGLGETQYF
d_gene: TRBD2; v_gene: TRBV7-9; j_gene: TRBJ2-1; abundance: few; CDR3nt: TGTGCCAGCAGCTTAAGGGCTAGCGGGAGTACCTACAATGGGCAGTTCTTC; CDR3aa: CASSLRASGSTYNGQFF
d_gene: TRBD1; v_gene: TRBV6-6; j_gene: TRBJ2-3; abundance: .; CDR3nt: TGTGCCAGCAGGCTCGGACAGGGGGCAACAGATACGCAGTATTTT; CDR3aa: CASRLGQGATDTQYF
d_gene: .; v_gene: TRBV20-1; j_gene: TRBJ2-7; abundance: .; CDR3nt: TGCAGTGCCCCGGCGTGGCGAACCTACGAGCAGTACTTC; CDR3aa: CSAPAWRTYEQYF
d_gene: .; v_gene: TRBV20-1; j_gene: TRBJ1-2; abundance: .; CDR3nt: TGCAGTGCCAGGCGGGGAGCCTATGGCTACACCTTC; CDR3aa: CSARRGAYGYTF
d_gene: TRBD2; v_gene: TRBV29-1; j_gene: TRBJ2-1; abundance: .; CDR3nt: TGCAGCGTTGGGACTAGCTACAATGAGCAGTTCTTC; CDR3aa: CSVGTSYNEQFF
d_gene: .; v_gene: TRBV5-6; j_gene: TRBJ2-1; abundance: .; CDR3nt: TGTGCCAGCAGCTTGGGACAGATGGGGTACAATGAGCAGTTCTTC; CDR3aa: CASSLGQMGYNEQFF
d_gene: .; v_gene: TRBV29-1; j_gene: TRBJ2-2; abundance: few; CDR3nt: TGCAGCGTTACTAGCACCGGGGAGCTGTTTTTT; CDR3aa: CSVTSTGELFF
d_gene: .; v_gene: TRBV20-1; j_gene: TRBJ1-2; abundance: .; CDR3nt: TGCAGTGCTAGAGAGGGTGGGAATGGCTACACCTTC; CDR3aa: CSAREGGNGYTF
d_gene: TRBD2; v_gene: TRBV2; j_gene: TRBJ2-1; abundance: .; CDR3nt: TGTGCCTGCAGCCGACTAGCGGGAGGCAACAATGAGCAGTTCTTC; CDR3aa: CACSRLAGGNNEQFF
d_gene: .; v_gene: TRBV7-9; j_gene: TRBJ1-6; abundance: .; CDR3nt: TGTGCCAGCAGCTTAGGGGGCAGGGGTCCTTCACCCCTCCACTTT; CDR3aa: CASSLGGRGPSPLHF
d_gene: .; v_gene: TRBV6-5; j_gene: TRBJ2-3; abundance: .; CDR3nt: TGTGCCAGCAGTTTTCCGGGACTCCCGCAGTATTTT; CDR3aa: CASSFPGLPQYF
d_gene: TRBD1; v_gene: TRBV6-5; j_gene: TRBJ2-1; abundance: few; CDR3nt: TGTGCCAGCAGCCCGGGACAGACCAATGAGCAGTTCTTC; CDR3aa: CASSPGQTNEQFF
d_gene: .; v_gene: TRBV20-1; j_gene: TRBJ2-7; abundance: .; CDR3nt: TGCAGTGCTAGAGATCCATCGGCGGGACGAGGGTACGAGCAGTACTTC; CDR3aa: CSARDPSAGRGYEQYF
d_gene: TRBD2; v_gene: TRBV24-1; j_gene: TRBJ2-1; abundance: .; CDR3nt: TGTGCCACCGCCCCAGCGGGAGGCAATGAGCAGTTCTTC; CDR3aa: CATAPAGGNEQFF
d_gene: .; v_gene: TRBV12-3/TRBV12-4; j_gene: TRBJ1-2; abundance: once; CDR3nt: TGTGCCAGCACTTCACGCTTGGCCCGGAACTATGGCTACACCTTC; CDR3aa: CASTSRLARNYGYTF
d_gene: .; v_gene: TRBV6-1; j_gene: TRBJ2-3; abundance: .; CDR3nt: TGTGCCAGCAGTGACGGACTATACGGCACAGATACGCAGTATTTT; CDR3aa: CASSDGLYGTDTQYF
d_gene: .; v_gene: TRBV5-4; j_gene: TRBJ1-1; abundance: .; CDR3nt: TGTGCCAGCAGCTGGGAACAGGGGAACACTGAAGCTTTCTTT; CDR3aa: CASSWEQGNTEAFF
d_gene: TRBD2; v_gene: TRBV7-6; j_gene: TRBJ2-7; abundance: .; CDR3nt: TGTGCCAGTGCGCGGGGGACCTCCTACGAGCAGTACTTC; CDR3aa: CASARGTSYEQYF
d_gene: .; v_gene: TRBV9; j_gene: TRBJ1-1; abundance: few; CDR3nt: TGTGCCAGCAGCGTTGGAGGGGCTAACACTGAAGCTTTCTTT; CDR3aa: CASSVGGANTEAFF
d_gene: TRBD2; v_gene: TRBV28; j_gene: TRBJ2-7; abundance: .; CDR3nt: TGTGCCAGCAGTTTAGGGACTATGGACTACGAGCAGTACTTC; CDR3aa: CASSLGTMDYEQYF
d_gene: .; v_gene: TRBV12-3/TRBV12-4; j_gene: TRBJ2-5; abundance: .; CDR3nt: TGTGCCAGCAGTTTCTCCGTGGAGACCCAGTACTTC; CDR3aa: CASSFSVETQYF
d_gene: TRBD2; v_gene: TRBV7-6; j_gene: TRBJ2-1; abundance: few; CDR3nt: TGTGCCAGCAGCTTAGTTCTAGCGGGAGCTCAATACAATGAGCAGTTCTTC; CDR3aa: CASSLVLAGAQYNEQFF
d_gene: .; v_gene: TRBV7-9; j_gene: TRBJ2-6; abundance: .; CDR3nt: TGTGCCAGCAGCTTAGACAGAGGGGACGGGGCCAACGTCCTGACTTTC; CDR3aa: CASSLDRGDGANVLTF
d_gene: .; v_gene: TRBV12-3/TRBV12-4; j_gene: TRBJ2-5; abundance: .; CDR3nt: TGTGCCAGCAGTTTTGTTAGGGATTCGGAAGAGACCCAGTACTTC; CDR3aa: CASSFVRDSEETQYF
d_gene: .; v_gene: TRBV7-9; j_gene: TRBJ2-1; abundance: .; CDR3nt: TGTGCCAGCAGCTTAGCGGGAGCGGCGAACAATGAGCAGTTCTTC; CDR3aa: CASSLAGAANNEQFF
d_gene: .; v_gene: TRBV4-1; j_gene: TRBJ2-7; abundance: .; CDR3nt: TGCGCCAGCAGCCAAGAAGTAGAGGTCGGACCAAGGACCTACGAGCAGTACTTC; CDR3aa: CASSQEVEVGPRTYEQYF
d_gene: TRBD1; v_gene: TRBV27; j_gene: TRBJ2-3; abundance: .; CDR3nt: TGTGCCAGCAGTTTCTACAGGGGGAACACAGATACGCAGTATTTT; CDR3aa: CASSFYRGNTDTQYF
d_gene: TRBD2; v_gene: TRBV9; j_gene: TRBJ2-1; abundance: .; CDR3nt: TGTGCCAGCAGCGTAGAGGCTAGCGGGAGAAATGAGCAGTTCTTC; CDR3aa: CASSVEASGRNEQFF
d_gene: TRBD2; v_gene: TRBV6-2/TRBV6-3; j_gene: TRBJ2-5; abundance: .; CDR3nt: TGTGCCAGCAGTTACCGAGCGGGAGGAGGAGAGACCCAGTACTTC; CDR3aa: CASSYRAGGGETQYF
d_gene: .; v_gene: TRBV6-5; j_gene: TRBJ1-2; abundance: once; CDR3nt: TGTGCCAGCAGTTCCCCGGGGGCCTATGGCTACACCTTC; CDR3aa: CASSSPGAYGYTF
d_gene: TRBD1; v_gene: TRBV6-1; j_gene: TRBJ1-6; abundance: .; CDR3nt: TGTGCCAGCAGTACCGGGACAGCTAATAATTCACCCCTCCACTTT; CDR3aa: CASSTGTANNSPLHF
d_gene: .; v_gene: TRBV6-2/TRBV6-3; j_gene: TRBJ2-3; abundance: .; CDR3nt: TGTGCCAGCAGTTACGGGTCATGCACAGATACGCAGTATTTT; CDR3aa: CASSYGSCTDTQYF
d_gene: .; v_gene: TRBV6-6; j_gene: TRBJ2-7; abundance: few; CDR3nt: TGTGCCAGCAGGACGACTAGAGGGTACCACTACGAGCAGTACTTC; CDR3aa: CASRTTRGYHYEQYF
d_gene: .; v_gene: TRBV20-1; j_gene: TRBJ2-7; abundance: few; CDR3nt: TGCAGTGCCCAGGATAGCGGCGAGCAGTACTTC; CDR3aa: CSAQDSGEQYF
d_gene: TRBD2; v_gene: TRBV20-1; j_gene: TRBJ2-1; abundance: .; CDR3nt: TGCAGGCTCACGCGGACTAGCGGACAAATGGGAAATGAGCAGTTCTTC; CDR3aa: CRLTRTSGQMGNEQFF